Below are 9 T cell receptor beta chains sequenced from a single sample in a study of blood T cells in healthy people across ages. A second PCR of about 7 to 11 cycles used a sample-barcoded 5' primer and a J-beta primer mix. Each CDR3 protein gets one entry after TCRdb re-called the 5' RACE reads with MiXCR. This repertoire shows hundreds of thousands of distinct CDR3 sequences, around 41% found once; its top ten account for around 32%. Sample: blood. Source of these receptors: a man older than 75 in good health.

In this sample, this clonotype turned up a few times. The rearrangement uses TRBV4-3 and TRBJ1-1; D might be TRBD1 (5 bases). The germline CDR1 and CDR2 sequences are LGHNA and YSLEER. Deletions cut 0 bases from V and 8 bases from J, with 16 bases between. The CDR3 runs to 15 residues. CDR3 residues: CASSQEYAGTDEAFF. In DNA form, the CDR3 reads TGCGCCAGCAGCCAAGAGTATGCCGGGACGGACGAAGCTTTCTTT.

This clonotype has only one observation. For the CDR3, the DNA is TGTGCCAGCAGCTTAGTGGCTAGCGGTCATCAAGAGACCCAGTACTTC. As protein: CASSLVASGHQETQYF. The chain couples TRBV7-2 to TRBJ2-5, with 7 bases fitting TRBD2. Per germline, CDR1 SGHTA and CDR2 FQGNSA. This CDR3 comprises 16 residues. Germline trimming cut 1 base from V and 2 bases from J; bases unmatched to any gene: 7.

In this sample, this clonotype turned up a few times. This chain links TRBV7-9 with TRBJ2-7, with D perhaps TRBD1 (6 bases). This CDR3 spans 14 amino acids. The V gene's germline CDR1 is SEHNR and CDR2 FQNEAQ (reference sequence). The V gene lost 6 bases and the J gene lost 5 bases, with 17 bases spanning the gap. CDR3 DNA: TGTGCCAGCAGTTCCCGGGACAAGGTTCACGAGCAGTACTTC. Translated, it gives CASSSRDKVHEQYF. Full variable domain (rest looked up from reference TRBV7-9 and TRBJ2-7): DTGVSQNPRHKITKRGQNVTFRCDPISEHNRLYWYRQTLGQGPEFLTYFQNEAQLEKSRLLSDRFSAERPKGSFSTLEIQRTEQGDSAMYLCASSSRDKVHEQYFGPGTRLTVT.

This clonotype has at least ten counts. V and J are TRBV10-2 and TRBJ2-7; the D gene is possibly TRBD2 (6 bases). V lost 4 bases to trimming and J lost 1 base, with 14 bases between them. The length of the CDR3 is 15 residues. Germline V gene sequence: CDR1 WSHSY, CDR2 SAAADI. The CDR3: CASSVRGQGSYEQYF. The CDR3 DNA sequence: TGCGCCAGCAGTGTGCGGGGCCAGGGATCCTACGAGCAGTACTTC.

With regard to this clonotype: One base away lies a much larger clone, so this may be a sequencing read error. V gene TRBV24-1 combines with J gene TRBJ2-5; 8 bases match TRBD1. TRBJ2-7 matches the DNA end more closely, so the J call is doubtful. This CDR3 has 15 amino acids. The V gene's germline CDR1 is KGHDR and CDR2 SFDVKD. The CDR3 DNA follows: TGTGCCACCAGTAATTTAGCAGGGGGCTTTTACGAGCAGTACTTC. Protein product: CATSNLAGGFYEQYF.

V gene TRBV4-1 combines with J gene TRBJ2-3, with D perhaps assigned TRBD1 or TRBD2 (6 bases each). The germline gives CDR1 MGHRA, CDR2 YSYEKL. The CDR3 is 18 amino acids. The V end was cut by 0 bases, the J end by 0 bases, with 16 bases between. The CDR3 DNA is TGCGCCAGCAGCCAAGATACGGGGGCGGTTACTAGCACAGATACGCAGTATTTT. It is translated as CASSQDTGAVTSTDTQYF.

This rearrangement joins TRBV5-1 to TRBJ2-3; 7 nucleotides align to TRBD1. The V gene's germline CDR1 is SGHRS and CDR2 YFSETQ. Losses at the gene ends were 0 bases for V and 1 base for J; bases not matched to a gene: 11. The CDR3 loop spans 18 amino acids. CDR3 sequence: CASSLGGQPGGRTDTQYF. Written as DNA, the CDR3 is TGCGCCAGCAGCTTGGGGGGACAGCCCGGAGGTCGCACAGATACGCAGTATTTT. The variable domain in full, completed from reference TRBV5-1 and TRBJ2-3, reads KAGVTQTPRYLIKTRGQQVTLSCSPISGHRSVSWYQQTPGQGLQFLFEYFSETQRNKGNFPGRFSGRQFSNSRSEMNVSTLELGDSALYLCASSLGGQPGGRTDTQYFGPGTRLTVL.

This chain links TRBV20-1 with TRBJ2-1; 10 bases align to TRBD2. The length of the CDR3 is 16 residues. J lost 6 bases, V lost 4 bases, and 12 bases had no gene match. Germline values: CDR1 DFQATT, CDR2 SNEGSKA (reference sequence). This chain's CDR3 is CSAKAFDLAGVNEQFF. In DNA, the CDR3 is TGCAGTGCTAAAGCTTTTGACCTAGCGGGAGTCAATGAGCAGTTCTTC.

A few counts support this clonotype. The chain carries TRBV11-2 and TRBJ2-2; 7 bases are a match to TRBD2. Per the germline V gene, CDR1 is SGHAT and CDR2 is FQNNGV. V lost 5 bases to trimming and J lost 7 bases; unmatched junction nucleotides: 7. The CDR3 runs 14 residues. The CDR3 spells CASSRLAIIGELFF. In DNA form, the CDR3 reads TGTGCCAGCAGCCGACTAGCTATAATCGGGGAGCTGTTTTTT.